Below, 30 T cell receptor beta chains from the same sample are listed, as sequenced in a study of tumor-infiltrating lymphocytes in primary liver carcinoma. Production of TCR beta cDNA used around 500 ng total RNA together with a constant-region primer. It was through three nested multiplex PCR rounds of slightly modified ARM-PCR that TCR beta libraries arose. With TRBV1-TRBV30 forward primers and a C-beta reverse primer, the first two PCR rounds were run for around 10 cycles each. From the multiplex PCR reads, TCRdb called clonotypes with MiXCR, one entry per CDR3 protein. Found here are about 120,000 distinct CDR3 sequences, less than 75% of them singletons; the top ten hold 8% to 9%. Co-extraction of RNA and DNA was performed on about 19-31 mg of unsorted bulk tissue. The sample comprised tumor-adjacent normal liver tissue. Receptors originate from a woman in her fifties or sixties with primary liver carcinoma and hepatitis B virus infection.

The V call is TRBV12-3 or TRBV12-4, the J call TRBJ2-1; 9 positions match TRBD1. The V and J ends lost 8 bases and 9 bases, in that order; junction bases with no gene match: 14. The CDR3 consists of 15 residues. The CDR3 is CASSLRWTGAVEQFF. CDR3 nucleotide sequence: TGTGCCAGCTCCCTTAGATGGACAGGGGCTGTTGAGCAGTTCTTC.

By sample fraction, this clonotype is medium-sized (0.01 to 0.1%). V is TRBV11-1 and J is TRBJ1-1; the D is unclear. Germline CDR1 is SGHAT and CDR2 is FQDESV (reference sequence). Trimming pared 1 base from V and 1 base from J, leaving 4 bases between. The CDR3 extends over 13 amino acids. CDR3 DNA: TGTGCCAGCAGCTTAGGCCCGAACACTGAAGCTTTCTTT. Amino acid sequence: CASSLGPNTEAFF.

This clonotype has just one count. The germline gene is not matched at one end of the junction; a read error may be the cause. V gene TRBV12-3 or TRBV12-4 combines with J gene TRBJ2-3, with 10 bases identical to TRBD2. The CDR3 is 15 amino acids. CDR3 nucleotides: TGTGCGAGCAGTTGGGGGACTAGCGTGGCAGGTACGCAGTATTTT. This sequence encodes CASSWGTSVAGTQYF.

Worth noting for this clonotype: Possible read error: a much larger clone is one base away. The chain employs TRBV7-9 and TRBJ2-1, with 8 bases fitting TRBD2. The CDR3 is made up of 14 amino acids. V lost 5 bases, J lost 5 bases, and 5 bases stayed unmatched. Looked up from germline, CDR1 is SEHNR and CDR2 is FQNEAQ (reference sequence). The CDR3 reads CASSNPGGNNEQFF. The CDR3 bases are TGTGCCAGCAGCAACCCGGGGGGGAACAATGAGCAGTTCTTC.

Concerning this clonotype: Germline and junction disagree at one end, which may indicate a read error. The rearrangement links TRBV6-5 to TRBJ2-3, with a weak D call TRBD2 (5 bases). CDR3 size: 15 residues. CDR1 and CDR2 from the germline V gene are MNHEY and SVGAGI. This CDR3 is CACRGPGNGMYMQYF. In DNA form, the CDR3 reads TGTGCCTGCAGAGGACCAGGTAACGGGATGTATATGCAGTATTTT.

The count of this clonotype is one. The CDR3 ends on some other residue instead of the conserved phenylalanine or tryptophan, so this is likely a read error. The chain links TRBV29-1 to TRBJ2-4; D is unclear. The V end was cut by 1 base, the J end by 0 bases, with 10 bases between. Germline V gives CDR1 SQVTM, CDR2 ANQGSEA. The CDR3 has 15 amino acids. The CDR3 DNA reads TGCAGCGTTGAAGTGGAGACTTTAGCCAAAAACATTCAGTACTTA. It translates to CSVEVETLAKNIQYL.

This clonotype was seen once. The chain is built from TRBV11-1 and TRBJ2-1, with a weak D call TRBD1 (6 bases). In germline, CDR1 is SGHAT, CDR2 FQDESV (reference sequence). This CDR3 region has 17 residues. Trimming removed 3 bases from V and 3 bases from J, with 18 bases in between. CDR3: CASSFAVPGALYNEQFF. DNA of the CDR3: TGTGCCAGCAGCTTCGCGGTCCCAGGGGCCCTCTACAATGAGCAGTTCTTC. Supplemented by reference TRBV11-1 and TRBJ2-1, the full variable domain reads EAEVAQSPRYKITEKSQAVAFWCDPISGHATLYWYRQILGQGPELLVQFQDESVVDDSQLPKDRFSAERLKGVDSTLKIQPAELGDSAMYLCASSFAVPGALYNEQFFGPGTRLTVL.

A word on this clonotype: Possible read error: a much larger clone is one base away. This sequence joins TRBV6-1 and TRBJ1-1; 7 bases align to TRBD1. The CDR3 is made up of 18 amino acids. CDR1 MNHNS and CDR2 SASEGT come from the germline V gene. CDR3 in amino acids: CANSERGPAGVMYTEAFF. CDR3 DNA: TGTGCCAACAGTGAAAGGGGGCCAGCAGGGGTAATGTACACTGAAGCTTTCTTT.

A remark on this clonotype: This may come from a read error, since a much larger clone is one base off. The gene calls are TRBV28 and TRBJ2-7, with 13 nucleotides matching TRBD2. Germline CDR1 MDHEN, CDR2 SYDVKM. This CDR3 spans 15 amino acids. This CDR3 reads CTSSLPGLAGTEQYF. The CDR3 DNA follows: TGTACCAGCAGTTTACCGGGACTAGCGGGAACCGAGCAGTACTTC.

Notes on this clonotype: A junction end diverges from the germline sequence, so it may reflect a read error. The rearrangement links TRBV6-1 to TRBJ2-7; D remains unclear. Germline V lookup: CDR1 MNHNS, CDR2 SASEGT. The CDR3 consists of 15 residues. The CDR3 region has the DNA TGCGCCAGCAGTGGCCCAGGTGGTAGCTCCTACGAGCAGTACTTC. Residues: CASSGPGGSSYEQYF.

On this clonotype: This may stem from a read error, because a much larger clone lies one nucleotide away. This chain joins TRBV28 and TRBJ2-3, with 11 positions matching TRBD2. This CDR3 has 15 amino acids. CDR1 is MDHEN, CDR2 SYDVKM, per germline. V was clipped by 5 bases and J by 2 bases; unmatched bases: 3. CDR3 protein: CASSGTSGYTDTQYF. The CDR3 DNA is TGTGCCAGCAGTGGGACTAGCGGATACACAGATACGCAGTATTTT.

On this clonotype itself: A junction boundary mismatches the germline segment, possibly from a read error. This chain links TRBV28 with TRBJ2-5, with D tentatively TRBD1 or TRBD2 (5 bases each). Germline CDR1 is MDHEN and CDR2 is SYDVKM. This CDR3 comprises 11 residues. CDR3 amino acids: CTRSSYGTQYF. As DNA, the CDR3 is TGTACCAGGAGTTCTTACGGGACCCAATACTTC.

On this clonotype: A much larger clone is a single base away; this may be a read error. The J gene is TRBJ2-3, the V gene TRBV6-5; D ambiguous. Germline assignment: CDR1 MNHEY and CDR2 SVGAGI. This CDR3 spans 13 amino acids. CDR3: CASSYDSTDAQYF. CDR3 coding DNA: TGTGCCAGCAGTTACGATAGCACAGATGCGCAGTATTTT.

In the case of this clonotype: Relative to the germline gene, one junction end is altered; a read error may explain this. This sequence joins TRBV11-2 and TRBJ2-1; TRBD2 aligns across 8 bases. The CDR3 spans 14 residues. Germline CDR1 is SGHAT and CDR2 is FQNNGV. CDR3 protein: CASNLAGWPLEQFF. CDR3 in DNA: TGCGCCAGCAACTTAGCGGGATGGCCGCTTGAGCAGTTCTTC.

This clonotype has at least ten counts. V is TRBV7-8 and J is TRBJ2-1, with D maybe TRBD2 (5 bases). The CDR3 is made up of 16 amino acids. Germline V CDR1 and CDR2: SGHVS, FQNEAQ. V lost 1 base and J 0 bases, leaving 10 bases between the germline ends. CDR3 sequence (DNA): TGTGCCAGCAGCTTAGATTCTAGCTCCTCCTACAATGAGCAGTTCTTC. It specifies CASSLDSSSSYNEQFF.

This clonotype was recorded only once. A much bigger clone sits one base away, suggesting this may be a read error. The rearrangement joins TRBV28 to TRBJ2-1, with D possibly matching TRBD2 (5 bases). The germline V gene encodes CDR1 MDHEN and CDR2 SYDVKM. This CDR3 region has 14 residues. The CDR3 spells CVSSRLQRGSEQFF. Written as DNA, the CDR3 is TGTGTCAGCAGTCGCCTCCAGCGAGGGAGTGAGCAGTTCTTC.

This clonotype was counted between two and nine times. One end of the junction fails to match germline, which may point to a read error. CDR3 nucleotide sequence: TGTGCCAGCAGCCTGACGCGGGGGGCTGCTAGCACAGATGCGCAGTATTTT. This codes for CASSLTRGAASTDAQYF. This chain links TRBV5-4 with TRBJ2-3; the match to TRBD2 covers 8 bases. The V gene's germline CDR1 is SGHNT and CDR2 YYREEE (reference sequence). This CDR3 has 17 amino acids.

A note on this clonotype: Compared with germline, one end of the junction differs, possibly owing to a read error. V usage is TRBV5-1 and J usage is TRBJ1-1; D may be TRBD1 (5 bases). Germline assignment: CDR1 SGHRS and CDR2 YFSETQ. The CDR3 extends over 15 amino acids. CDR3: CAGRAQGGAHTEAFF. CDR3 DNA sequence: TGCGCCGGCAGAGCGCAGGGAGGAGCTCACACTGAAGCATTCTTT.

Details on this clonotype: Germline is not matched at one junction end, which may reflect a read error. This rearrangement joins TRBV10-3 to TRBJ2-1, with 7 nucleotides matching TRBD2. The CDR3 loop spans 14 amino acids. Germline V gives CDR1 ENHRY, CDR2 SYGVKD. The CDR3 DNA is TGTGCCATCACGGAGGTCGGGACTATGAATGAGCAATTCTTC. Protein sequence: CAITEVGTMNEQFF.

As regards this clonotype: A read error may account for a junction end that differs from germline. J is TRBJ2-5 and V is TRBV11-1, with D tentatively TRBD2 (5 bases). The CDR3 sequence is 16 residues long. Germline CDR1 reads SGHAT; CDR2 reads FQDESV (reference sequence). This CDR3 is CANSLGLDASLEAQYF. The DNA of the CDR3 is TGTGCTAACAGCTTAGGATTGGACGCCTCACTAGAGGCCCAGTACTTC.

Details on this clonotype: The junction shows a germline mismatch at one end, possibly a read error. This chain links TRBV5-1 with TRBJ1-1, with D maybe TRBD1 (6 bases). This CDR3 comprises 14 residues. Germline V gene lookup returns CDR1 SGHRS and CDR2 YFSETQ. The CDR3 DNA reads TGCGCCAGCAGCCTCAAGGGGGGAAACACTGATGCTTTCTTT. Its protein is CASSLKGGNTDAFF.

The sample holds a few counts of this clonotype. The chain combines TRBV28 with TRBJ2-4, with D possibly called TRBD1 or TRBD2 (5 bases each). This CDR3 comprises 15 residues. V lost 5 bases, J lost 0 bases, and 11 bases lay in between. Germline assignment: CDR1 MDHEN and CDR2 SYDVKM. CDR3 DNA sequence: TGTGCCAGCAGTCCGACTGGGACAGCCAAAAACATTCAGTACTTC. The encoded protein is CASSPTGTAKNIQYF.

Details on this clonotype: Sequence at one end of the junction differs from germline and may be a read error. The DNA of the CDR3 is TGTGCCAGCAGCTCCCCAGCGCGGCCCATCTACGAACAGTACTTC. Translating gives CASSSPARPIYEQYF. This sequence joins TRBV11-2 and TRBJ2-7; no reliable D call. CDR3 size: 15 residues. Per germline, CDR1 SGHAT and CDR2 FQNNGV.

The chain has TRBV11-2 and TRBJ1-3; 9 bases fit TRBD1. This CDR3 comprises 19 residues. Germline CDR1 is SGHAT and CDR2 is FQNNGV. Unmatched junction bases numbered 13, after V lost 4 bases and J lost 0 bases. Here the CDR3 DNA reads TGTGCCAGCAGCTCACGCCCGGACAGGGGAGTGCTCTCTGGAAACACCATATATTTT. Protein sequence: CASSSRPDRGVLSGNTIYF. The whole variable domain, filled in from reference TRBV11-2 and TRBJ1-3, reads EAGVAQSPRYKIIEKRQSVAFWCNPISGHATLYWYQQILGQGPKLLIQFQNNGVVDDSQLPKDRFSAERLKGVDSTLKIQPAKLEDSAVYLCASSSRPDRGVLSGNTIYFGEGSWLTVV.

As for this clonotype: Because the CDR3 is missing its conserved closing phenylalanine or tryptophan, this is likely a read error. The rearrangement joins TRBV29-1 to TRBJ1-2; a weak D match, TRBD1 (5 bases). Germline V gives CDR1 SQVTM, CDR2 ANQGSEA. V lost 3 bases, J lost 4 bases, and 9 bases lay in between. The CDR3 runs 12 residues. Here the CDR3 DNA reads TGCAGCGTTGATCCAGGGAGCTATGGCTACACCTCA. Its protein is CSVDPGSYGYTS.

Remarks on this clonotype: An end of the junction does not agree with germline; a read error may underlie this. The chain employs TRBV4-2 and TRBJ1-2; weak D call: TRBD1 (5 bases). Germline-derived CDR1 and CDR2 are LGHNA and YNFKEQ. This CDR3 is 15 amino acids long. CDR3 protein: CASSQEGGASYDYTF. CDR3 nucleotide sequence: TGTGCCAGCAGCCAAGAGGGGGGTGCTTCCTATGACTACACCTTC.

The chain employs TRBV11-2 and TRBJ2-3, with TRBD2 as a possible D gene (6 bases). V gave up 7 bases and J gave up 14 bases, with 19 bases separating them. This CDR3 spans 12 amino acids. In germline, CDR1 is SGHAT, CDR2 FQNNGV. The CDR3 nucleotides read TGTGCCAGCACCTACTCCGGGGGTATGCGGTATTTT. Translation gives CASTYSGGMRYF.

A remark on this clonotype: This clone may be a read error of a much larger clone one base away. The gene calls are TRBV5-1 and TRBJ2-2; 8 bases agree with TRBD2. CDR3 length equals 16 residues. CDR1 is SGHRS, CDR2 YFSETQ, per germline. CDR3 sequence (DNA): TGCGCCAGCAGCTTTAGAGCGGGAGTCGGTCCCGGGGAGCTGTCTTTT. The encoded protein is CASSFRAGVGPGELSF.

With regard to this clonotype: The conserved phenylalanine or tryptophan normally closing the CDR3 is absent here, so this likely arose from a read error. The limits of the CDR3 on the DNA are not certain, so only TCRdb's listed CDR3 is given. The rearrangement uses TRBV11-2 and TRBJ2-7. The germline V gene encodes CDR1 SGHAT and CDR2 FQNNGV. The CDR3 is made up of 14 amino acids, end residues included. The chain's CDR3 is CASSLWGISYEQHL.

On this clonotype itself: At one boundary the junction diverges from the germline segment, which might be a read error. The chain carries TRBV12-3 or TRBV12-4 and TRBJ1-1; 7 bases are a match to TRBD1. There are 15 residues in the CDR3. The CDR3 sequence is CASNRTTGIGTETFF. The CDR3 region has the DNA TGTGCCAGCAACCGGACGACAGGGATCGGCACTGAAACTTTCTTT.